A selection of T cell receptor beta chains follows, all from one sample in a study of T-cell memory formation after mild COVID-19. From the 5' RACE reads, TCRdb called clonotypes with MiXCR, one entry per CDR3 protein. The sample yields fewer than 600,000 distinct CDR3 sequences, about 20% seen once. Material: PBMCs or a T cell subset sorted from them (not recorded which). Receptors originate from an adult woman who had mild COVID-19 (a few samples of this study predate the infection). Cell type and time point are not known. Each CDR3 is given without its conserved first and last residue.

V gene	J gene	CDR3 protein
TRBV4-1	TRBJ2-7	ASSHRTAYEQY
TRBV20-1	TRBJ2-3	SARDWGDTQY
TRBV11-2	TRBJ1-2	ASSSPGQGAPSYT
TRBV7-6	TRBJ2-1	ASSPLEDNEQF
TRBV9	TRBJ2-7	ASSPTRGAESYEQY
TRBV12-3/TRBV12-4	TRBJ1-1	ASVQGGTEAF
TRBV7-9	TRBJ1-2	ASSLFGATNYGYT
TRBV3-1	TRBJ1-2	ASSHEGYGYT
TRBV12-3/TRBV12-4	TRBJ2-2	ASSFGLLGLNTGELF
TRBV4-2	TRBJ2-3	ASSQEVGENTDTQY
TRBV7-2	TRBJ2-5	ASSPGIGIGGFGETQY
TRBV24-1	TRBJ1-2	ATSTRTPGGYT
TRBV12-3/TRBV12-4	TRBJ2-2	ASSFNSLANTGELF
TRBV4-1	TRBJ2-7	ASSQGSDNSYEQY
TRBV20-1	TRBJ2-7	SATVRSHEQY
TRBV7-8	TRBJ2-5	ASSPVRGSETQY
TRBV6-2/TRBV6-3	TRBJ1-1	ASRTIRGQGYSTEAF
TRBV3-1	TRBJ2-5	ASSQLYVRVETQY
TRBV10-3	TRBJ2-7	ATLTGTGYHEQY
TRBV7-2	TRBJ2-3	ASSTGTGRDTQY
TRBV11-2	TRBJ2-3	ASSFGLAGARDTQY
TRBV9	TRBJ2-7	ASSVVGAGPPYEQY
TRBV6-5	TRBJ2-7	ASLAPGSYEQY
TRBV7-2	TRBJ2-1	ASSLYPLGGGNNEQF
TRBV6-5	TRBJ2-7	ASSPTTQSFSYEQY
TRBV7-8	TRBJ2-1	ASNVGRVVNNEQF
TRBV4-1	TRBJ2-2	ASSQAGFNTGELF
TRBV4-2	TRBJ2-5	ASSQDFKRVWETQY
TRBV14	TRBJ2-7	ASSQGDSPYEQY
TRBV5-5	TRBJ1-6	ASSLAPFGRNSPLH
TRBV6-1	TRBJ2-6	ASSPSGTRGPLRANVLT
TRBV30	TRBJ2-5	AWNRHSPQETQY
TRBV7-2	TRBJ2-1	ASSTDRGPTQEQF
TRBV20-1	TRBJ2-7	SEREGLADEQY
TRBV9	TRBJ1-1	ASSVDRVKNTEAF
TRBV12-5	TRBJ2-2	ASGLSAAFTGELF
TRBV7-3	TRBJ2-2	ASSLGLAGGGELF
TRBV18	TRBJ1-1	ASSPGMGGGANTEAF
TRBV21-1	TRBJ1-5	ASSKEGQGVQGNQPQH
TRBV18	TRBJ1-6	ASSPPTRGYNSPLH
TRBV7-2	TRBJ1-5	ASSLRLNQPQH
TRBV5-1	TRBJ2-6	ASSEASGANVLT
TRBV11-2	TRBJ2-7	ASRAGTSGSGEQY
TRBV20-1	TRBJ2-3	SAIGTSGADTQY
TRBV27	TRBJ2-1	ASRPATSGGPRDEQF
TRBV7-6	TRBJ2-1	ASSLGTGGGEQF
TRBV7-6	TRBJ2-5	ASSLRTGEAQETQY
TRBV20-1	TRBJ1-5	SARGTGHSNQPQH
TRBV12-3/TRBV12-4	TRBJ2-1	ASRNRDRQF
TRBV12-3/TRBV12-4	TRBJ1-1	ASSLIGGSTEAF
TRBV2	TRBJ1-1	ASRGYQQGTVNTEAF
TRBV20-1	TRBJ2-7	SALAGDVYEQY
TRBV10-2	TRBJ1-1	ASMAAGEAF
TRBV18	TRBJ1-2	ASSADRVSSYT
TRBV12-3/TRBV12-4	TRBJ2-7	ASNAEGQTYEQY
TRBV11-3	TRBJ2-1	ASSNRDYIEQF
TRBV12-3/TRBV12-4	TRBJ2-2	ASSLVGGGTGELF